This TCR beta chain was profiled in a study of response to subunit inactivated influenza vaccine. Study-level points and caveats: New T cells are recruited in small numbers by each seasonal influenza vaccination, according to the authors' suggestion.

The sample holds one count of this clonotype. Antigen unknown. CDR3 length: 15 residues. CDR1 is KGHDR, CDR2 SFDVKD, per germline. Trimming removed 3 bases from V and 0 bases from J, with 9 bases in between. TCRdb ran MiXCR on the RT-PCR reads and lists one entry per CDR3 protein. Counted here are approximately 500,000 distinct CDR3 sequences, roughly 25% occurring once; the ten biggest clones make up about 3%. The same specimen was also included in a second study, on T cells expressing NK-cell markers. That publication notes: Production of TCR beta cDNA relied on 5'RACE template switching with UMIs. Sequencing of TCR beta repertoires drew on sorted CD3+CD56+NKG2C+, CD3+CD56+NKG2C- and CD3+CD56-NKG2C+ T cells. One of the eight sequenced donors was seronegative, whereas the other seven were HCMV-seropositive. For four donors, these clonotypes were likewise the leading ones in the CD3+CD56-NKG2C+ fraction.

The rearrangement joins TRBV24-1 to TRBJ2-3; tentatively, D is TRBD1 (6 bases). The sequencing used CD4+ T cells sorted from PBMCs, collected about 11 days after vaccination. This TCR derives from a man aged 50 or older who received an inactivated influenza vaccine. The CDR3 sequence is CATSDPGVSTDTQYF. CDR3 sequence (DNA): TGTGCCACCAGTGATCCAGGGGTTAGCACAGATACGCAGTATTTT.